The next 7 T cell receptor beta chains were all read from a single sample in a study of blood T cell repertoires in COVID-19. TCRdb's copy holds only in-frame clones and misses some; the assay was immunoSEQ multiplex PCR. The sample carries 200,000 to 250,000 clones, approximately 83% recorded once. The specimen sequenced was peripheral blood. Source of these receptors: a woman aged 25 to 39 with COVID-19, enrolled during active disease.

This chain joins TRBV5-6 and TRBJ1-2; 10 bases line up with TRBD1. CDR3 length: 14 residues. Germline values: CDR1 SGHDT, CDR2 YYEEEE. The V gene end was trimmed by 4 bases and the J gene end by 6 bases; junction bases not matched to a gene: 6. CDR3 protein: CASSPGQGRHGYTF. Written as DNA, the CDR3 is TGTGCCAGCAGCCCGGGACAGGGGAGACATGGCTACACCTTC.

The CDR3 DNA sequence: TGTGCCAGCAGGTACGGGGGACAGGGGGCAAACACTGAAGCTTTCTTT. Protein: CASRYGGQGANTEAFF. V gene TRBV6-2 or TRBV6-3 combines with J gene TRBJ1-1; 12 bases are shared with TRBD1. CDR3 length equals 16 residues. The junction had 7 bases not matched to a gene; V was cut back by 6 bases and J by 2 bases. Germline CDR1 reads MNHEY; CDR2 reads SVGEGT.

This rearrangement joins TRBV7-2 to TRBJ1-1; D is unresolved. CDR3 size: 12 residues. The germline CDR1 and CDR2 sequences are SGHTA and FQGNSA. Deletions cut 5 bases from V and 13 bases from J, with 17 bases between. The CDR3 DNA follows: TGTGCCAGCAGCCATACGCTCGGGAAGGGTTTCTTT. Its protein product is CASSHTLGKGFF.

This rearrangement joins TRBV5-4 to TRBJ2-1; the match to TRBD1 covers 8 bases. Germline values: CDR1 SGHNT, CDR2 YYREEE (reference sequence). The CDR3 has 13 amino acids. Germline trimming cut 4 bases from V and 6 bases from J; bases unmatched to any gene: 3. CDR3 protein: CASSIDRGNEQFF. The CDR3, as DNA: TGTGCCAGCAGCATCGACAGGGGCAATGAGCAGTTCTTC.

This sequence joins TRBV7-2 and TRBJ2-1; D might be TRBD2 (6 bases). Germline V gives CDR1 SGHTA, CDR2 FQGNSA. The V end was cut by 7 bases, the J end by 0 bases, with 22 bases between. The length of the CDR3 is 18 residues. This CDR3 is CASNSPGRLGGSYNEQFF. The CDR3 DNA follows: TGTGCCAGCAATTCACCAGGGCGACTCGGGGGCTCCTACAATGAGCAGTTCTTC.

In DNA, the CDR3 is TGTGCCAGCCTGGGGACTACAGGGGGCATTCAGTACTTC. Residues: CASLGTTGGIQYF. This rearrangement joins TRBV2 to TRBJ2-4, with D perhaps matching TRBD1 (8 bases). Trimming took off 8 bases at V and 9 bases at J, with 17 bases between the two ends. CDR1 and CDR2 (germline): SNHLY, FYNNEI. This CDR3 region has 13 residues.

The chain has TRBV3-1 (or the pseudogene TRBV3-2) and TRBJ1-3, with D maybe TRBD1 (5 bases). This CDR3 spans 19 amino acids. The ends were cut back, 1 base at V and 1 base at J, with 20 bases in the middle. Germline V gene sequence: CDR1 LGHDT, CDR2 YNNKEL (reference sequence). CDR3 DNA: TGTGCCAGCAGCCAAGCGTGGAGACAGCTCTTGAGATCTGGAAACACCATATATTTT. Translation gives CASSQAWRQLLRSGNTIYF.